This T cell receptor beta chain appears in the sequencing data of a study of a mutant IDH1 vaccine in newly diagnosed glioma. Study-wide context: The patients were given eight vaccinations, one each in weeks 1, 3, 5, 7, 11, 15, 19 and 23. The treated group averaged approximately 38 years old and was about 60% male, approximately 38% female. The therapy given earlier, which was standard therapy, consisted of radiotherapy, temozolomide, or both, and most of the patients received both.

The CDR3 is 15 residues long. Germline V gene lookup returns CDR1 SGHDT and CDR2 YYEEEE. V gave up 1 base and J gave up 4 bases, with 11 bases separating them. This clone appeared once. The antigen is unknown. The protocol was immunoSEQ multiplex PCR, while the TCRdb copy is restricted to in-frame clones and leaves out a portion. The repertoire has approximately 43,000 clones, 78% of them found once; the top ten carry around 5.8%. The time point is: week 23, last vaccination. Each dose of the vaccine consisted of 300 ug of mutant IDH1 20-mer peptide, with topical imiquimod. The input for sequencing was PBMCs, taken from a glioma patient whose treatment included an IDH1 peptide vaccine. The J gene is TRBJ2-2, the V gene TRBV5-6; D gene unclear. The sequence was obtained from a woman aged 40 to 50 with glioma. Some clones in this sample may be carry-over from other donors' samples. In DNA, the CDR3 is TGTGCCAGCAGCTTGATAGGCCAAACCACCGGGGAGCTGTTTTTT. Translating gives CASSLIGQTTGELFF.